The TCR beta chain described here comes from a study of shared clonotypes between healthy human individuals. Study-wide background: The donor group consisted of a couple of women and a few men, aged 18 to 49.

As regards this clone: The antigen is not known.

V was pared by 0 bases and J by 2 bases, with 20 bases between. Germline CDR1 reads MNHEY; CDR2 reads SMNVEV (reference sequence). This CDR3 has 19 amino acids. Some clones are missing from TCRdb's copy, which holds only in-frame ones; the method was immunoSEQ multiplex PCR. The top ten clones hold under 2% of a sample with around 1.9 million clones, about 93% of them seen once. Overall study findings and caveats: Larger estimated richness was generally recorded for naive subsets relative to memory subsets. With a handful of donors compared, around 5% of naive CD4 clonotypes were shared.

CD45RO-negative cells were positively selected for CCR7, leaving out terminally differentiated effector memory CD45RA+ cells. The sequencing input was naive CD8+ T cells from PBMCs. The receptor comes from a man between 18 and 35 years old in good health. Some clones in this sample may be carry-over from other donors' samples. V and J are TRBV27 and TRBJ1-5, with a possible D match to TRBD1 (6 bases). CDR3 in amino acids: CASSLSFPGQLKGNQPQHF. For the CDR3, the DNA is TGTGCCAGCAGTTTATCATTTCCCGGACAGCTGAAGGGCAATCAGCCCCAGCATTTT.